This passage covers 2 T cell receptor beta chains from one sample sequenced in a study of cytomegalovirus exposure and HLA in healthy donors. Amplification used 60 Vbeta primers and 13 Jbeta primers. The repertoire was sequenced with immunoSEQ multiplex PCR; TCRdb's copy has only in-frame clones and lacks some. The table records nearly 95,000 clones, under 9% of them present only once. Specimen: PBMCs. The source is a man aged 50 to 60 in good health and CMV-seronegative.

This chain joins TRBV28 and TRBJ1-5, with D tentatively TRBD1 (6 bases). This CDR3 spans 14 amino acids. The germline V gene encodes CDR1 MDHEN and CDR2 SYDVKM. Trimming shortened V by 2 bases and J by 6 bases, and 11 bases separated the two germline ends. The CDR3 DNA follows: TGTGCCAGCAGTTTAGTACAGGGCGGTCAGCCCCAGCATTTT. Its translation is CASSLVQGGQPQHF.

This chain connects TRBV29-1 to TRBJ2-1; the match to TRBD1 covers 8 bases. Germline CDR1 reads SQVTM; CDR2 reads ANQGSEA. V was pared by 4 bases and J by 4 bases, with 3 bases of the junction left unmatched. CDR3 length: 13 residues. The CDR3 sequence: CSVVGTGYNEQFF. CDR3 bases: TGCAGCGTTGTAGGGACAGGTTACAATGAGCAGTTCTTC.